What follows are 25 T cell receptor beta chains derived from one specimen sequenced in a study of cytotoxic CD8 clonotypes in ibrutinib-treated CLL. TCRdb's table, derived via immunoSEQ multiplex PCR, lists solely in-frame clones and lacks some. Counted here are fewer than 85,000 clones, about 76% occurring once; the ten biggest clones make up approximately 5.1%. This material consisted of PBMCs, taken after 12 months of ibrutinib treatment. The receptors here all came from a human donor with chronic lymphocytic leukemia.

V and J are TRBV18 and TRBJ2-7, with D possibly being TRBD2 (6 bases). Looked up from germline, CDR1 is KGHSH and CDR2 is LQKENI. V was shortened by 0 bases and J by 4 bases, with 10 bases between the two germline ends. This CDR3 spans 14 amino acids. In nucleotides, the CDR3 is TGTGCCAGCTCACCACCCGGTCGGGGGTACGAGCAGTACTTC. This encodes CASSPPGRGYEQYF.

This sequence joins TRBV28 and TRBJ1-1, with TRBD1 matching 8 bases. V dropped 5 bases and J dropped 7; count of bases not matched to a gene: 15. Per the germline V gene, CDR1 is MDHEN and CDR2 is SYDVKM. There are 16 residues in the CDR3. CDR3 nucleotide sequence: TGTGCCAGCAGTACAGATCGGACAGGGAAGGATATTGAAGCTTTCTTT. Translated: CASSTDRTGKDIEAFF.

J is TRBJ2-6 and V is TRBV9; D call uncertain. V lost 0 bases, J lost 4 bases, and 17 bases lay in between. This CDR3 region has 18 residues. Germline loops: CDR1 SGDLS, CDR2 YYNGEE. Here the CDR3 reads CASSVGFAPLGGANVLTF. For the CDR3, the DNA is TGTGCCAGCAGCGTAGGATTCGCCCCACTGGGGGGGGCCAACGTCCTGACTTTC.

This clone occurred once. The J gene is TRBJ2-5, the V gene TRBV6-1; the match to TRBD2 covers 7 bases. V shed 7 bases, J shed 5 bases, and the junction held 13 bases outside the gene matches. The CDR3 has 15 residues. Germline V gives CDR1 MNHNS, CDR2 SASEGT. This CDR3 reads CASTLSLGAGETQYF. The CDR3 region has the DNA TGTGCCAGCACTCTATCACTAGGAGCGGGGGAGACCCAGTACTTC.

In this sample, this clone turned up once. The chain joins TRBV29-1 to TRBJ1-1, with TRBD1 matching 7 bases. There are 13 residues in the CDR3. Germline V gene data show CDR1 as SQVTM and CDR2 as ANQGSEA. With V trimmed by 3 bases and J by 1 base, 2 bases remained unmatched. CDR3 sequence reads: CSVEGTENTEAFF. The CDR3 nucleotides read TGCAGCGTTGAGGGGACAGAGAACACTGAAGCTTTCTTT.

The rearrangement links TRBV7-3 to TRBJ2-1; D is undetermined. CDR3 length: 15 residues. V was clipped by 5 bases and J by 0 bases, with 11 bases between them. The V gene's germline CDR1 is SGHTA and CDR2 FQGTGA. For the CDR3, the DNA is TGTGCCAGCAGCGCCACCTGGGGCTCCTACAATGAGCAGTTCTTC. Translating gives CASSATWGSYNEQFF.

This rearrangement joins TRBV21-1 to TRBJ1-6. TRBV21-1 is a pseudogene segment. The length of the CDR3 is 15 residues. The CDR3 DNA sequence: TGTGCCAGCAGCAAAGTCGGGGCTGATAATTCACCCCTCCACTTT. Translation gives CASSKVGADNSPLHF.

The chain is built from TRBV9 and TRBJ1-2; D call uncertain. The germline gives CDR1 SGDLS, CDR2 YYNGEE. The V end was cut by 3 bases, the J end by 7 bases, with 10 bases between. This CDR3 has 12 amino acids. CDR3 bases: TGTGCCAGCAGCGCCTTGGGGAGTGGCTACACCTTC. It is translated as CASSALGSGYTF.

The V and J genes are TRBV10-2 and TRBJ2-7; TRBD2 aligns across 8 bases. Germline V gene lookup returns CDR1 WSHSY and CDR2 SAAADI. J was trimmed by 6 bases and V by 2 bases; bases with no gene match: 6. This CDR3 has 14 amino acids. CDR3 bases: TGCGCCAGCAGTGAGGGGGGGCTAGCGGGCGAGCAGTACTTC. Its translation is CASSEGGLAGEQYF.

This clone appeared a single time. The CDR3 region has the DNA TGTGCCAGCAGCCTCGGGTGGGCCTTCCAAGAGACCCAGTACTTC. It specifies CASSLGWAFQETQYF. The chain couples TRBV4-2 to TRBJ2-5; D remains ambiguous. Germline CDR1 LGHNA, CDR2 YNFKEQ. Trimming left V 4 bases short and J 1 base short, with 13 bases between. The CDR3 is 15 residues long.

The chain carries TRBV5-8 and TRBJ2-4; tentatively, D is TRBD1 (9 bases). The germline V gene encodes CDR1 SGHTS and CDR2 YDEGEE. V was shortened by 4 bases and J by 1 base, with 15 bases between the two germline ends. This CDR3 is built from 16 residues. The CDR3 here is CASSRGGTGAKNIQYF. CDR3 coding DNA: TGTGCCAGCAGCCGGGGGGGGACAGGGGCCAAAAACATTCAGTACTTC.

The rearrangement uses TRBV5-6 and TRBJ2-1; 10 bases align to TRBD2. Germline lookup yields CDR1 SGHDT and CDR2 YYEEEE. This CDR3 has 15 amino acids. The ends lost 4 bases at V and 14 bases at J; junction bases unmatched: 15. The CDR3 DNA follows: TGTGCCAGCAGCCCGAACGGGGCTAGCGGGAGAGGGGAGTTCTTC. Protein product: CASSPNGASGRGEFF.

The genes are TRBV9 and TRBJ2-3; 10 nucleotides line up with TRBD2. Germline CDR1 SGDLS, CDR2 YYNGEE. CDR3 length: 16 amino acids. V shed 4 bases, J shed 4 bases, and the junction held 9 bases outside the gene matches. The CDR3 nucleotides are TGTGCCAGCAGCCCGGCTAGCGGGAGCCTCCCAGATACGCAGTATTTT. It yields the protein CASSPASGSLPDTQYF.

This chain links TRBV18 with TRBJ2-1, with TRBD1 matching over 9 bases. CDR1 is KGHSH and CDR2 is LQKENI in the germline V gene. The CDR3 totals 14 residues. V lost 3 bases and J lost 6; bases outside the gene matches: 3. For the CDR3, the DNA is TGTGCCAGCTCACCGCGGACAGGGGTCAATGAGCAGTTCTTC. It specifies CASSPRTGVNEQFF.

The V call is TRBV10-3, the J call TRBJ2-7; D is ambiguous. V lost 10 bases, J lost 0 bases, and 19 bases lay in between. Germline CDR1 ENHRY, CDR2 SYGVKD. The CDR3 loop spans 15 amino acids. CDR3 protein: CATRQRAGASYEQYF. CDR3 DNA: TGTGCCACCCGACAACGGGCAGGAGCCTCCTACGAGCAGTACTTC.

This sequence joins TRBV2 and TRBJ1-5; unclear D gene. V was cut by 2 bases and J by 7 bases, with 12 bases left in between. This CDR3 comprises 14 residues. CDR1 is SNHLY and CDR2 is FYNNEI in the germline V gene. This CDR3 reads CASSEWSTRQPQHF. DNA for the CDR3: TGTGCCAGCAGTGAATGGTCGACCAGGCAGCCCCAGCATTTT.

The rearrangement links TRBV18 to TRBJ2-7, with 8 bases fitting TRBD1. The germline V gene encodes CDR1 KGHSH and CDR2 LQKENI. Trimming removed 6 bases from V and 6 bases from J; junction bases left unmatched: 10. The CDR3 covers 14 residues. CDR3 bases: TGTGCCAGCTCCCCCCCCGGACAGGGTAGCGAGCAGTACTTC. Translated: CASSPPGQGSEQYF.

V is TRBV27 and J is TRBJ1-4; D is possibly TRBD1 (6 bases). Per germline, CDR1 MNHEY and CDR2 SMNVEV (reference sequence). V lost 8 bases and J lost 5, with 15 bases in between. The length of the CDR3 is 14 residues. The CDR3 reads CASGQDSRNEKLFF. The CDR3 DNA reads TGTGCCAGCGGCCAGGACAGCAGGAATGAAAAACTGTTTTTT.

V usage is TRBV5-1 and J usage is TRBJ2-3; TRBD2 aligns across 12 bases. This CDR3 spans 15 amino acids. The germline gives CDR1 SGHRS, CDR2 YFSETQ. V lost 3 bases to trimming and J lost 6 bases; unmatched junction nucleotides: 5. The CDR3 loop reads CASSSTSGGVDTQYF. The CDR3 coding sequence is TGCGCCAGCAGCTCGACTAGCGGGGGTGTGGATACGCAGTATTTT.

V and J are TRBV4-2 and TRBJ1-3; the D gene is possibly TRBD1 (5 bases). Germline V gene data show CDR1 as LGHNA and CDR2 as YNFKEQ. V shed 4 bases and J shed 5 bases, with 15 bases lying between them. This CDR3 spans 15 amino acids. The CDR3 sequence is CASSRTGEGRNTIYF. For the CDR3, the DNA is TGTGCCAGCAGCCGAACAGGAGAGGGTAGAAACACCATATATTTT.

The chain joins TRBV19 to TRBJ2-7; perhaps D is TRBD1 or TRBD2 (5 bases each). The length of the CDR3 is 16 residues. Germline V gene data show CDR1 as LNHDA and CDR2 as SQIVND (reference sequence). V shed 1 base and J shed 3 bases, with 16 bases lying between them. CDR3 nucleotides: TGTGCCAGTAGTATAGCGACTGGGGGACCGAGCTACGAGCAGTACTTC. Residues: CASSIATGGPSYEQYF.

The chain employs TRBV5-1 and TRBJ2-7; TRBD1 matches 11 bases. This CDR3 has 15 amino acids. Germline V gene sequence: CDR1 SGHRS, CDR2 YFSETQ. J lost 7 bases, V lost 4 bases, and 10 bases had no gene match. CDR3 sequence reads: CASSPPGQGAREQYF. The CDR3, as DNA: TGCGCCAGCAGCCCCCCTGGACAGGGGGCGCGTGAGCAGTACTTC.

This clone was observed a few times. V and J are TRBV6-6 and TRBJ1-5, with 7 bases matching TRBD1. The germline gives CDR1 MNHNY, CDR2 SVGAGI (reference sequence). V dropped 7 bases and J dropped 6; count of bases not matched to a gene: 12. This CDR3 spans 15 amino acids. The CDR3 nucleotides read TGTGCCAGCACCCCCCGGGGGCCAGGGGGTCAGCCCCAGCATTTT. This translates into CASTPRGPGGQPQHF.

J is TRBJ2-1 and V is TRBV6-4; TRBD1 agrees at 8 bases. CDR1 MRHNA and CDR2 SNTAGT come from the germline V gene. V lost 3 bases, J lost 7 bases, and 2 bases stayed unmatched. CDR3 length: 13 amino acids. CDR3 nucleotide sequence: TGTGCCAGCAGTGAACAGGGGGAAAATGAGCAGTTCTTC. The encoded protein is CASSEQGENEQFF.

This clone occurred once. The chain employs TRBV29-1 and TRBJ1-2, with D maybe TRBD1 (5 bases). CDR3 length equals 11 residues. Per the germline V gene, CDR1 is SQVTM and CDR2 is ANQGSEA. The V end lost 7 bases, the J end lost 8 bases, and 14 bases lay between the germline ends. In DNA, the CDR3 is TGCAGCGCCCCGGGGGGAGTAGGCTACACCTTC. Its translation: CSAPGGVGYTF.